This T cell receptor beta chain was sequenced for a study of PD-L1 blockade in urothelial cancer. On the study more broadly: Before enrollment, 0 to 3 chemotherapy regimens had been given to patients.

Time point: peripheral blood 6 weeks after treatment start. Produced via immunoSEQ multiplex PCR; TCRdb's table is partial and in-frame only. There are 40,000 to 45,000 clones in the sample; less than 95% occur only once, and approximately 7.5% lies in the top ten. The CDR3 is 15 residues long. V was pared by 4 bases and J by 4 bases, with 6 bases of the junction left unmatched. In germline, CDR1 is KGHSH, CDR2 LQKENI. This clone was found once. This material consisted of PBMCs, taken around atezolizumab (anti-PD-L1) treatment. This chain uses TRBV18 with TRBJ2-5; TRBD1 agrees at 10 bases. The receptor's source is a man aged 70-80 years with urothelial cancer. The DNA for the CDR3 is TGTGCCAGCTCACGGGGGACAGGGGTGACAGAGACCCAGTACTTC. Its protein is CASSRGTGVTETQYF.